These 4 T cell receptor beta chains were sequenced from one sample in a study of T cells after yellow fever vaccination. Each CDR3 protein is one row after TCRdb ran MiXCR on the 5' RACE reads. The sample comprises more than 250,000 distinct CDR3 sequences, roughly 7% of which are singletons, and 15% to 20% rests with the top ten. The sequencing used PBMCs, collected 35 to 50 days after the first yellow fever vaccination. These receptors all come from a man aged 18-30 years who received the YFV17D yellow fever vaccine.

This clonotype was recorded a few times. This chain's CDR3 is CASSQDTGSNQPQHF. The DNA for the CDR3 is TGCGCCAGCAGCCAAGATACAGGGTCCAATCAGCCCCAGCATTTT. This chain joins TRBV4-1 and TRBJ1-5, with D maybe TRBD1 (6 bases). Germline V gives CDR1 MGHRA, CDR2 YSYEKL. Trimming shortened V by 0 bases and J by 3 bases, and 9 bases separated the two germline ends. The CDR3 is 15 amino acids.

V usage is TRBV30 and J usage is TRBJ1-1; D gene uncertain. Trimming left V 4 bases short and J 4 bases short, with 13 bases between. Looked up from germline, CDR1 is GTSNPN and CDR2 is SVGIG (reference sequence). The CDR3 is 13 residues long. Here the CDR3 reads CAWTHTWTTEAFF. The CDR3 DNA reads as TGTGCCTGGACCCATACGTGGACCACTGAAGCTTTCTTT.

J is TRBJ1-1 and V is TRBV7-2; a weak D match, TRBD1 (5 bases). CDR1 is SGHTA, CDR2 FQGNSA, per germline. CDR3 size: 16 residues. Trimming cost V 4 bases and J 0 bases, with 15 bases left between them. The CDR3 here is CASSSWADSMNTEAFF. In DNA form, the CDR3 reads TGTGCCAGCAGCTCATGGGCCGACAGCATGAACACTGAAGCTTTCTTT.

The chain is built from TRBV20-1 and TRBJ2-5; 14 bases fit TRBD2. From germline, CDR1 is DFQATT and CDR2 SNEGSKA (reference sequence). The CDR3 spans 17 residues. The trim removed 3 bases at V and 5 bases at J, leaving 11 bases unmatched. The CDR3 coding sequence is TGCAGTGCTAGGGGCCTGGGGACTAGCGGGGGCAGGGAGACCCAGTACTTC. It translates to CSARGLGTSGGRETQYF.